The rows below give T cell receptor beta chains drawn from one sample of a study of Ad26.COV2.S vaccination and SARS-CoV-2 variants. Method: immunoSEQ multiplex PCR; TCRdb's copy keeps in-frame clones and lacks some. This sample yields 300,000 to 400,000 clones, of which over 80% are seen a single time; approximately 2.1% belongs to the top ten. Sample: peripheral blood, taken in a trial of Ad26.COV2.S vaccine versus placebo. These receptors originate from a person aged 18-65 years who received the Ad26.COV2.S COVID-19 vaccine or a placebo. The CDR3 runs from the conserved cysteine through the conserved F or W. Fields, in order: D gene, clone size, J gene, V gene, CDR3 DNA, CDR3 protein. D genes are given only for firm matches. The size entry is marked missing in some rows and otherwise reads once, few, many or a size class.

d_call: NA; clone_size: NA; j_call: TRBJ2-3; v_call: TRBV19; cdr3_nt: TGTGCCAGTAGCCCGGACGGGGGGCGAGCAGATACGCAGTATTTT; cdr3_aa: CASSPDGGRADTQYF
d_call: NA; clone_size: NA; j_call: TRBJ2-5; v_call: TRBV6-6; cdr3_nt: TGTGCCAGCAGTAGCGGACCGACATGGGAGACCCAGTACTTC; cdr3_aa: CASSSGPTWETQYF
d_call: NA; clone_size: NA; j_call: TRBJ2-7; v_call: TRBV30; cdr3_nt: TGTGCCTGGAGATGGGGTCCCTACGAGCAGTACTTC; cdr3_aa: CAWRWGPYEQYF
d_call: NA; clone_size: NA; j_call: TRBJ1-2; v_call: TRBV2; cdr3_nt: TGTGCCAGCACCCAGGACACAAGGGGTAACTATGGCTACACCTTC; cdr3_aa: CASTQDTRGNYGYTF
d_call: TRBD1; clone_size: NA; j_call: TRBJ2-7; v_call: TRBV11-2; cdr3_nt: TGTGCCAGCAGCTTATTTGGACAGGCATTAAACGAGCAGTACTTC; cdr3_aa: CASSLFGQALNEQYF
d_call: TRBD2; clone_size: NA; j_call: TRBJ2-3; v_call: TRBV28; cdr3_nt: TGTGCCAGCAGCCTTCTCTTAGCGGGAGGCACAGATACGCAGTATTTT; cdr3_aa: CASSLLLAGGTDTQYF
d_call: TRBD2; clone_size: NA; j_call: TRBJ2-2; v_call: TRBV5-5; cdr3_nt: TGTGCCAGCAGCTTTCCTAGCGGGGGTGCCGGGGAGCTGTTTTTT; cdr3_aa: CASSFPSGGAGELFF
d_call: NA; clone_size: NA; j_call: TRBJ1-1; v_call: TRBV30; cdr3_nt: TGTGCCTGGGGTGAAGCTTTCTTT; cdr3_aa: CAWGEAFF
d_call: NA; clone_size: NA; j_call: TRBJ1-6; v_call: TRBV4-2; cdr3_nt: TGTGCCAGCAGCCAGCTAAGTAAGGGGAACCCCTATAATTCACCCCTCCACTTT; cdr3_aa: CASSQLSKGNPYNSPLHF
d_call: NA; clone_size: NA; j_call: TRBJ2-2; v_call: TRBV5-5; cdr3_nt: TGTGCCAGCGGACCCCCGGGGTTAGACACCGGGGAGCTGTTTTTT; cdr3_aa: CASGPPGLDTGELFF
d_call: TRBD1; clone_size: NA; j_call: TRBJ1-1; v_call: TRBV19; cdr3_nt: TGTGCCAGTAGTTCGGGACAGGGGGGCACTGAAGCTTTCTTT; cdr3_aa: CASSSGQGGTEAFF
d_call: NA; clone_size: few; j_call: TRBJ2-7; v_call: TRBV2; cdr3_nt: TGTGCCAGCAGTAGACGCGGGACGCAGGTTAGGGGCGAGCAGTACTTC; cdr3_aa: CASSRRGTQVRGEQYF
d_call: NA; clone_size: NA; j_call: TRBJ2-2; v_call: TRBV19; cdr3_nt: TGTGCCAGTAGTATAGGAAACGGGGAGCTGTTTTTT; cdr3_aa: CASSIGNGELFF
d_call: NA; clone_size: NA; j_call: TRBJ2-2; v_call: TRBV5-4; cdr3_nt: TGTGCCAGCAGCGCTCTAGGGGGACTACAGAACACCGGGGAGCTGTTTTTT; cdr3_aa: CASSALGGLQNTGELFF
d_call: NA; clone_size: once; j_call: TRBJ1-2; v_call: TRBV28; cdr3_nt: TGTGCCAGCAGCACCGGTGCGGGATCCTATGGCTACACCTTC; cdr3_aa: CASSTGAGSYGYTF
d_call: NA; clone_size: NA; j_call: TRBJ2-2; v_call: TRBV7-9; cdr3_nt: TGTGCCAGCAGCAGAGGACGGAGCTATGCTAACACCGGGGAGCTGTTTTTT; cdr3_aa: CASSRGRSYANTGELFF
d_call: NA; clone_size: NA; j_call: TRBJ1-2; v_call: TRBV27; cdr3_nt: TGTGCCCGTCCTCCGGGGGATGGAGGAGGCTACACCTTC; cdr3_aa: CARPPGDGGGYTF
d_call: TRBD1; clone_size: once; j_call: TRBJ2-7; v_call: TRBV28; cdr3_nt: TGTGCCAGCAGTTCCACCGGACAGGAGTACGAGCAGTACTTC; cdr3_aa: CASSSTGQEYEQYF
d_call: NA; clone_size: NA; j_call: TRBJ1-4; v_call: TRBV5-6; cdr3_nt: TGTGCCAGCAGCCAGTACACCTTGACTAATGAAAAACTGTTTTTT; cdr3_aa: CASSQYTLTNEKLFF
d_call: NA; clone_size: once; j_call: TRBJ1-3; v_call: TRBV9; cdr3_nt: TGTGCCAGCAGCGTAAATGCAGGGACGGCCAACACCATATATTTT; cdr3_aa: CASSVNAGTANTIYF
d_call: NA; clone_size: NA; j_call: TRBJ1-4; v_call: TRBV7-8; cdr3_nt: TGTGCCAGCAGCGTCAGGACAGTGGTTGCAACTAATGAAAAACTGTTTTTT; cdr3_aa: CASSVRTVVATNEKLFF
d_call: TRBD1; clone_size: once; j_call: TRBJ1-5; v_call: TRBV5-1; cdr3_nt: TGCGCCAGCAGCTTGGGAGACAGGGAAGGTCAGCCCCAGCATTTT; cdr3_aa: CASSLGDREGQPQHF
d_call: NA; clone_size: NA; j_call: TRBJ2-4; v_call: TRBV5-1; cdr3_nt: TGCGCCAGCAGCGTTCAGCCTGCAGGGTCAGCCAAAAACATTCAGTACTTC; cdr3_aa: CASSVQPAGSAKNIQYF
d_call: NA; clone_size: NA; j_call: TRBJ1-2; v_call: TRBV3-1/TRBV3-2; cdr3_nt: TGTGCCAGCAGCCTGGCCGGGGGATCCCATGGCTACACCTTC; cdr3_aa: CASSLAGGSHGYTF
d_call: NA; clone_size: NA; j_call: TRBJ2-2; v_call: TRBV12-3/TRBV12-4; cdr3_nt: TGTGCCAGCAGTTTTGGGGGTCACGGGGAGCTGTTTTTT; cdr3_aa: CASSFGGHGELFF
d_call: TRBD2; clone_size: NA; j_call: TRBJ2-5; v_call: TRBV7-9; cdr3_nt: TGTGCCAGCAGCTTAGCGGGGACTAGCGAGGAGACCCAGTACTTC; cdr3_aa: CASSLAGTSEETQYF
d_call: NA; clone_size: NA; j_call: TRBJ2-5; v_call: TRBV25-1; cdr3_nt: TGTGCCAGCATACTGGAGACCCAGTACTTC; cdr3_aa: CASILETQYF
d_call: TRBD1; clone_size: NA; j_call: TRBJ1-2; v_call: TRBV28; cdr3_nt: TGTGCCAGCGGTGGCGTGGACAGGCGCACTAACTATGGCTACACCTTC; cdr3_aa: CASGGVDRRTNYGYTF